The 5 T cell receptor beta chains in this list originate from one sample, sequenced in a study of T cell repertoires in cytomegalovirus infection. MiXCR, applied by TCRdb to the reads, yields one record per CDR3 protein. Of 360,000 or so distinct CDR3 sequences listed, about 34% were seen once; the top ten hold about 13%. No antigens are known for them. The source material was cultured PBMCs, sampled from culture after CMV antigen stimulation. The receptors were sampled from a human donor in good health (CMV status not recorded). Some clones in this sample may be carry-over from other donors' samples.

The chain is built from TRBV6-2 or TRBV6-3 and TRBJ1-2; 7 nucleotides line up with TRBD1. Germline CDR1 reads MNHEY; CDR2 reads SVGEGT. The CDR3 sequence is 13 residues long. The junction had 5 bases not matched to a gene; V was cut back by 2 bases and J by 8 bases. The CDR3 reads CASSYQTGSGYTF. Here the CDR3 DNA reads TGTGCCAGCAGTTACCAGACAGGGAGCGGCTACACCTTC.

The chain combines TRBV27 with TRBJ2-3; no definite D call. Germline V gene data show CDR1 as MNHEY and CDR2 as SMNVEV (reference sequence). V lost 3 bases, J lost 4 bases, and 17 bases lay in between. This CDR3 is 16 amino acids long. The chain's CDR3 is CASSFLAYSGADTQYF. CDR3 DNA sequence: TGTGCCAGCAGTTTTCTTGCCTACTCTGGGGCAGATACGCAGTATTTT.

This clonotype is medium-sized within its sample. This chain uses TRBV28 with TRBJ2-7; TRBD1 is a possible D gene (5 bases). V lost 7 bases to trimming and J lost 3 bases, with 13 bases between them. The CDR3 is made up of 13 amino acids. In germline, CDR1 is MDHEN, CDR2 SYDVKM. For the CDR3, the DNA is TGTGCCAGCAAAGGGGCAGCTGACTACGAGCAGTACTTC. Protein product: CASKGAADYEQYF.

The chain links TRBV9 to TRBJ2-5, with 7 bases identical to TRBD2. Germline lookup yields CDR1 SGDLS and CDR2 YYNGEE. J gave up 7 bases and V 0 bases, and 15 bases lay outside the gene matches. This CDR3 comprises 17 residues. The CDR3 coding sequence is TGTGCCAGCAGCGTAGAATCTAGCGGAGGACTCCAGGGGACCCAGTACTTC. Its protein product is CASSVESSGGLQGTQYF.

This sequence joins TRBV7-2 and TRBJ2-1, with a weak D call TRBD1 (6 bases). V lost 0 bases and J 0 bases, leaving 18 bases between the germline ends. The germline gives CDR1 SGHTA, CDR2 FQGNSA. The CDR3 is 19 amino acids. The CDR3 reads CASSLAHGSTGYSYNEQFF. DNA of the CDR3: TGTGCCAGCAGCTTAGCTCACGGTTCGACAGGCTACTCCTACAATGAGCAGTTCTTC.